One and the same sample provided the 3 T cell receptor beta chains below, sequenced in a study of sequential checkpoint blockade in melanoma. Assay used: immunoSEQ multiplex PCR; TCRdb lists only in-frame clones, some missing. The sample yields about 5,100 clones, more than 30% seen once. The treatment is: randomized to nivolumab then ipilimumab (arm A) or the reverse (arm B). Sequences were derived from tumor tissue (inferred from file names), sampled from a patient given nivolumab and ipilimumab in sequence. These receptors were collected from a human donor with melanoma.

Remarks on this clone: One junction end does not reproduce the germline sequence, and a read error may be involved. V is TRBV5-1 and J is TRBJ2-1; TRBD2 matches at 7 bases. Germline loops: CDR1 SGHRS, CDR2 YFSETQ. The CDR3 is made up of 16 amino acids. The CDR3 DNA is TGCGCCAGCAGCCTCGGGAGGACTTTAGGAATTAATGGGCAGTTCTTC. This encodes CASSLGRTLGINGQFF.

The CDR3 sequence: CASTPGTENTGELFF. The CDR3 DNA sequence: TGTGCCAGCACCCCCGGGACAGAGAACACCGGGGAGCTGTTTTTT. The J gene is TRBJ2-2, the V gene TRBV28; 7 bases agree with TRBD1. The J segment lost 1 base and the V segment lost 7 bases, leaving 6 bases of the junction unmatched. The CDR3 covers 15 residues. In germline, CDR1 is MDHEN, CDR2 SYDVKM.

The rearrangement links TRBV28 to TRBJ1-1; 8 nucleotides match TRBD1. Germline-derived CDR1 and CDR2 are MDHEN and SYDVKM. The junction had 11 bases not matched to a gene; V was cut back by 3 bases and J by 2 bases. CDR3 length: 17 amino acids. This chain's CDR3 is CASSLWGQGALNTEAFF. DNA for the CDR3: TGTGCCAGCAGTTTGTGGGGGCAGGGGGCCCTAAACACTGAAGCTTTCTTT.